The 18 T cell receptor beta chains below were found in one sample sequenced in a study of shared clonotypes between healthy human individuals. Produced via immunoSEQ multiplex PCR; TCRdb's table is partial and in-frame only. The table includes 2 million to 2.5 million clones, under 95% detected once. CD45RO-negative cells were positively selected for CCR7, leaving out terminally differentiated effector memory CD45RA+ cells. Sequenced material: naive CD8+ T cells from PBMCs. The source of these receptors is a man between 18 and 29 years old in good health. Some clones in this sample may be carry-over from other donors' samples.

This chain joins TRBV6-1 and TRBJ2-5, with D maybe TRBD2 (5 bases). CDR1 and CDR2 from the germline V gene are MNHNS and SASEGT. The CDR3 consists of 13 residues. Between the trimmed V and J ends, which lost 5 bases and 4 bases, there was a span of 11 bases. CDR3 DNA: TGTGCCAGCAGTTCGGGGATTAGAGAGACCCAGTACTTC. Translated: CASSSGIRETQYF.

The chain is built from TRBV2 and TRBJ2-7; D unclear. The germline V gene has CDR1 SNHLY and CDR2 FYNNEI. V lost 3 bases, J lost 3 bases, and 9 bases lay in between. The CDR3 length is 13 residues. The CDR3 loop is CASSDGSYYEQYF. CDR3 nucleotide sequence: TGTGCCAGCAGTGACGGCAGCTACTACGAGCAGTACTTC.

On this clone itself: The same CDR3 is also encoded by other DNA sequences in this sample. The J gene is TRBJ1-2, the V gene TRBV27, with 8 bases aligning to TRBD1. The CDR3 is 13 residues long. The junction had 0 bases not matched to a gene; V was cut back by 2 bases and J by 4 bases. CDR1 and CDR2 (germline): MNHEY, SMNVEV (reference sequence). Written as DNA, the CDR3 is TGTGCCAGCAGTTTAGGACAGGGCTATGGCTACACCTTC. The encoded protein is CASSLGQGYGYTF.

This chain connects TRBV7-9 to TRBJ2-2; 11 nucleotides line up with TRBD2. The CDR3 covers 16 residues. V lost 4 bases, J lost 4 bases, and 5 bases stayed unmatched. CDR1 and CDR2 from the germline V gene are SEHNR and FQNEAQ (reference sequence). The DNA for the CDR3 is TGTGCCAGCAGCTCGACTAGCGGGACCTTCACCGGGGAGCTGTTTTTT. Translation: CASSSTSGTFTGELFF. Combining the CDR3 with reference TRBV7-9 and TRBJ2-2 gives the whole variable domain DTGVSQNPRHKITKRGQNVTFRCDPISEHNRLYWYRQTLGQGPEFLTYFQNEAQLEKSRLLSDRFSAERPKGSFSTLEIQRTEQGDSAMYLCASSSTSGTFTGELFFGEGSRLTVL.

The chain carries TRBV10-2 and TRBJ1-5, with D possibly matching TRBD1 (5 bases). V was pared by 3 bases and J by 3 bases, with 12 bases between. CDR3 length equals 15 residues. CDR1 is WSHSY, CDR2 SAAADI, per germline. CDR3 bases: TGCGCCAGCAGTGATGGGAGGGGATCCAATCAGCCCCAGCATTTT. Protein: CASSDGRGSNQPQHF.

The V gene is TRBV5-1, the J gene TRBJ2-1, with D possibly being TRBD2 (6 bases). The V end lost 5 bases, the J end lost 3 bases, and 18 bases lay between the germline ends. The CDR3 covers 16 residues. Germline V gene data show CDR1 as SGHRS and CDR2 as YFSETQ. For the CDR3, the DNA is TGCGCCAGCAGGCCGGCGGTAGGTAGCGGCTACAATGAGCAGTTCTTC. It translates to CASRPAVGSGYNEQFF.

The chain recombines TRBV6-1 with TRBJ2-7; the match to TRBD2 covers 12 bases. The length of the CDR3 is 16 residues. Per the germline V gene, CDR1 is MNHNS and CDR2 is SASEGT. J was trimmed by 0 bases and V by 2 bases; bases with no gene match: 2. CDR3 loop: CASSELAGGLSYEQYF. The CDR3 DNA is TGTGCCAGCAGTGAACTAGCGGGAGGGCTCTCCTACGAGCAGTACTTC.

This sequence joins TRBV7-9 and TRBJ2-1; no clear D gene. This CDR3 comprises 16 residues. CDR1 and CDR2 from the germline V gene are SEHNR and FQNEAQ (reference sequence). V lost 2 bases and J lost 5, with 16 bases in between. For the CDR3, the DNA is TGTGCCAGCAGCTTACCTACTACAATGAAAGACAATGAGCAGTTCTTC. Amino acid sequence: CASSLPTTMKDNEQFF.

This rearrangement joins TRBV7-2 to TRBJ1-1; D is perhaps TRBD1 (6 bases). The ends were cut back, 5 bases at V and 1 base at J, with 17 bases in the middle. The CDR3 has 16 amino acids. CDR1 is SGHTA, CDR2 FQGNSA, per germline. CDR3 DNA sequence: TGTGCCAGCAGCCCCGCTTGGGGGACACAGAACACTGAAGCTTTCTTT. Protein: CASSPAWGTQNTEAFF.

This chain links TRBV29-1 with TRBJ2-1; maybe TRBD2 (5 bases). The CDR3 covers 13 residues. Germline assignment: CDR1 SQVTM and CDR2 ANQGSEA. The V gene lost 4 bases and the J gene lost 6 bases, with 13 bases spanning the gap. Here the CDR3 DNA reads TGCAGCGTTGTGGCGGGCCCGTTCAATGAGCAGTTCTTC. It translates to CSVVAGPFNEQFF.

This chain links TRBV28 with TRBJ2-3; D uncertain. The germline V gene encodes CDR1 MDHEN and CDR2 SYDVKM. This CDR3 has 16 amino acids. Trimming took 5 bases from V and 1 from J, leaving 16 bases between them. The CDR3, as DNA: TGTGCCAGCAGTCAACTGCAATATATGGGCACAGATACGCAGTATTTT. It specifies CASSQLQYMGTDTQYF. The whole variable domain, filled in from reference TRBV28 and TRBJ2-3, reads DVKVTQSSRYLVKRTGEKVFLECVQDMDHENMFWYRQDPGLGLRLIYFSYDVKMKEKGDIPEGYSVSREKKERFSLILESASTNQTSMYLCASSQLQYMGTDTQYFGPGTRLTVL.

The chain employs TRBV13 and TRBJ1-2; perhaps TRBD1 as D (5 bases). The germline V gene encodes CDR1 PRHDT and CDR2 FYEKMQ (reference sequence). CDR3 size: 13 residues. V was clipped by 3 bases and J by 8 bases, with 13 bases between them. CDR3 DNA: TGTGCCAGCAGCTTGGTCAGGGTCGTGGGCTACACCTTC. Translated: CASSLVRVVGYTF.

The table lists this clone with a count of one. V usage is TRBV5-4 and J usage is TRBJ2-5, with 7 bases that match TRBD1. Germline-derived CDR1 and CDR2 are SGHNT and YYREEE (reference sequence). This CDR3 is built from 14 residues. After removal of 2 bases from V and 4 bases from J, the junction contained 5 bases not matched to a gene. The CDR3 DNA follows: TGTGCCAGCAGCTTCGACAGGGTTTCAGAGACCCAGTACTTC. This gives the protein CASSFDRVSETQYF. The full variable domain, with the rest looked up from reference TRBV5-4 and TRBJ2-5, is ETGVTQSPTHLIKTRGQQVTLRCSSQSGHNTVSWYQQALGQGPQFIFQYYREEENGRGNFPPRFSGLQFPNYSSELNVNALELDDSALYLCASSFDRVSETQYFGPGTRLLVL.

The rearrangement uses TRBV6-5 and TRBJ2-7; D call uncertain. Germline CDR1 MNHEY, CDR2 SVGAGI. The CDR3 length is 14 residues. Trimming stripped 4 bases from V and 3 bases from J, with 13 bases between. CDR3 in amino acids: CASSFTLGGYEQYF. CDR3 coding DNA: TGTGCCAGCAGTTTTACGTTGGGTGGCTACGAGCAGTACTTC.

The chain employs TRBV7-6 and TRBJ2-2; no definite D call. Trimming left V 5 bases short and J 3 bases short, with 16 bases between. Germline V gene sequence: CDR1 SGHVS, CDR2 FNYEAQ. This CDR3 spans 16 amino acids. The DNA for the CDR3 is TGTGCCAGCAGCCCCGGACCCCCAAGAGACACCGGGGAGCTGTTTTTT. Its protein is CASSPGPPRDTGELFF.

CDR3 DNA sequence: TGTGCCAGCAGTGGACGGGACTACGGGGCCTACGAGCAGTACTTC. Amino acids: CASSGRDYGAYEQYF. This chain connects TRBV2 to TRBJ2-7; 7 bases are shared with TRBD2. Germline V gene data show CDR1 as SNHLY and CDR2 as FYNNEI. The CDR3 spans 15 residues. Losses at the gene ends were 4 bases for V and 2 bases for J; bases not matched to a gene: 8.

This chain uses TRBV10-3 with TRBJ2-7; TRBD1 matches 9 bases. CDR3 length: 14 residues. CDR1 ENHRY and CDR2 SYGVKD come from the germline V gene. V gave up 7 bases and J gave up 5 bases; unmatched junction bases: 9. DNA of the CDR3: TGTGCCATCAATTCAGGGACAGGGCTCCACGAGCAGTACTTC. Protein sequence: CAINSGTGLHEQYF.

The rearrangement uses TRBV7-9 and TRBJ1-2, with D possibly matching TRBD1 (6 bases). Germline V gene data show CDR1 as SEHNR and CDR2 as FQNEAQ (reference sequence). Trimming pared 4 bases from V and 3 bases from J, leaving 15 bases between. This CDR3 region has 15 residues. CDR3 DNA sequence: TGTGCCAGCAGCTGGGGTCTGACAGGCGACTATGGCTACACCTTC. This sequence encodes CASSWGLTGDYGYTF. The whole variable domain, remainder taken from reference TRBV7-9 and TRBJ1-2, is DTGVSQNPRHKITKRGQNVTFRCDPISEHNRLYWYRQTLGQGPEFLTYFQNEAQLEKSRLLSDRFSAERPKGSFSTLEIQRTEQGDSAMYLCASSWGLTGDYGYTFGSGTRLTVV.